This T cell receptor (beta chain) was recovered during a study of T cell clonality in common variable immunodeficiency. Many counts were recorded for this clone. The read ends 3 residues shy of where the CDR3 ends; the end is completed using the germline J gene. The protocol was immunoSEQ multiplex PCR, while the TCRdb copy is restricted to in-frame clones and leaves out a portion. This table holds about 42,000 clones with no singletons; the top ten claim 1.2% to 1.5%. Germline V gene data show CDR1 as SGHRS and CDR2 as YFSETQ. This CDR3 contains 14 residues. Trimming at V came to 1 base and at J to 5 bases, leaving 5 bases not matched to a gene.

This receptor was taken from a person aged 18-70 years in good health. Sequenced: peripheral blood mononuclear cells. The chain couples TRBV5-1 to TRBJ2-5, with 7 bases identical to TRBD2. The CDR3 loop is CASSLSAGVETQYF. CDR3 DNA (partial): TGCGCCAGCAGCTTGAGCGCGGGAGTGGAGACC.